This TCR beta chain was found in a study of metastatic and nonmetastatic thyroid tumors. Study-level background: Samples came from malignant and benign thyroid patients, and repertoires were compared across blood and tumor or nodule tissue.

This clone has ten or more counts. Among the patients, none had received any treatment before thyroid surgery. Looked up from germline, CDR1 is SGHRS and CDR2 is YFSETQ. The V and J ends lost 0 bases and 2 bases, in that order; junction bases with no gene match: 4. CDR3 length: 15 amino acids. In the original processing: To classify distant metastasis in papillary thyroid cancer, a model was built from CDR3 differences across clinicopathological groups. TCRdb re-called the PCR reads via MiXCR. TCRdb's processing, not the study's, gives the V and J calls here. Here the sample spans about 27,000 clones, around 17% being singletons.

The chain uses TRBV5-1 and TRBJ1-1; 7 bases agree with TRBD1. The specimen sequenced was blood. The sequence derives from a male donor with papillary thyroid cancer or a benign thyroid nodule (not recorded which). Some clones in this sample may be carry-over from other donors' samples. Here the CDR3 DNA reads TGCGCCAGCAGCTTGGACGGGACAGCCAACACTGAAGCTTTCTTT. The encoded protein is CASSLDGTANTEAFF.